This T cell receptor (beta chain) derives from a study of OX40 agonist ivuxolimab in advanced cancers. Study background: The patients received agonistic anti-OX40 (CD134) antibody ivuxolimab. Partial responses occurred in three patients (one hepatocellular carcinoma, two cutaneous melanoma).

This clone was detected only once. Antigen specificity is unknown. Measured with immunoSEQ multiplex PCR; TCRdb has only the in-frame clones, and not every one. The data contain 65,000 to 95,000 clones, around 82% of them singletons. Study findings and constraints: CD8+ T cells (on average) carried more expanded clones than CD4+ T cells.

The CDR3 length is 14 residues. V dropped 6 bases and J dropped 6; count of bases not matched to a gene: 11. Germline V gene sequence: CDR1 SGHRS, CDR2 YFSETQ. The sequence was obtained from an adult with an advanced solid tumor such as melanoma, head and neck, liver or kidney cancer. The material sequenced was CD4+ or CD8+ T cells sorted from blood, taken in a trial of the OX40 agonist ivuxolimab. The rearrangement links TRBV5-1 to TRBJ1-2; 7 nucleotides agree with TRBD1. The CDR3, as DNA: TGCGCCAGCACCTTTTCAGGGGGACGCGATGGCTACACCTTC. It is translated as CASTFSGGRDGYTF.